This paragraph reports one T cell receptor (beta chain). The entry originates in a study of shared clonotypes between healthy human individuals. Overall study context: With ages of 18 to 49, the donors were a couple of women and three men. Each donor contributed plates that comprised three CD4 naive, three CD4 memory, two CD8 naive and one CD8 memory.

CDR1 is MNHEY and CDR2 is SVGAGI in the germline V gene. V lost 6 bases and J 6 bases, leaving 7 bases between the germline ends. The CDR3 covers 11 residues. Study processing details: ImmunoSEQ yielded junction-only sequences lacking quality scores, so filtering differed. Data came from immunoSEQ multiplex PCR; TCRdb stores just in-frame clones and leaves some out. V and J calls and clone size are copied from that table; D and trimming were computed from the DNA. The sample consists of 1,500,000 or so clones, around 97% of them appearing once. V is TRBV6-5 and J is TRBJ2-3; unclear D gene. Material for sequencing was naive CD4+ T cells sorted from blood. As to subset: CD45RA+ positively selected. The sequence derives from a man aged 25 to 40 in good health. The CDR3 coding sequence is TGTGCCAGCAGGAATACCGATACGCAGTATTTT. It is translated as CASRNTDTQYF.